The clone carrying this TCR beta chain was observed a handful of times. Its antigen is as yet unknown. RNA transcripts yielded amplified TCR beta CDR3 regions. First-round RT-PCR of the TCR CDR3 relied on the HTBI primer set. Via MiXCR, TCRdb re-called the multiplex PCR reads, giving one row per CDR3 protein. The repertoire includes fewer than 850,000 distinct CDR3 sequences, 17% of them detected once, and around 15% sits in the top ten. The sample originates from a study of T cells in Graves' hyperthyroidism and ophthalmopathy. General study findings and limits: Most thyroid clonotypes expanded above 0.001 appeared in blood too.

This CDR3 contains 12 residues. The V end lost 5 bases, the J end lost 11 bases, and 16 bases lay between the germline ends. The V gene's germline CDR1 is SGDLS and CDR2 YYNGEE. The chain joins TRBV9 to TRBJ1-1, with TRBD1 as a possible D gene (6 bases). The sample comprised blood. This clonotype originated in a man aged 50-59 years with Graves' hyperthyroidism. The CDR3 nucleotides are TGTGCCAGCAGTAATACGCAGGGGACGGCTTTCTTT. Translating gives CASSNTQGTAFF.